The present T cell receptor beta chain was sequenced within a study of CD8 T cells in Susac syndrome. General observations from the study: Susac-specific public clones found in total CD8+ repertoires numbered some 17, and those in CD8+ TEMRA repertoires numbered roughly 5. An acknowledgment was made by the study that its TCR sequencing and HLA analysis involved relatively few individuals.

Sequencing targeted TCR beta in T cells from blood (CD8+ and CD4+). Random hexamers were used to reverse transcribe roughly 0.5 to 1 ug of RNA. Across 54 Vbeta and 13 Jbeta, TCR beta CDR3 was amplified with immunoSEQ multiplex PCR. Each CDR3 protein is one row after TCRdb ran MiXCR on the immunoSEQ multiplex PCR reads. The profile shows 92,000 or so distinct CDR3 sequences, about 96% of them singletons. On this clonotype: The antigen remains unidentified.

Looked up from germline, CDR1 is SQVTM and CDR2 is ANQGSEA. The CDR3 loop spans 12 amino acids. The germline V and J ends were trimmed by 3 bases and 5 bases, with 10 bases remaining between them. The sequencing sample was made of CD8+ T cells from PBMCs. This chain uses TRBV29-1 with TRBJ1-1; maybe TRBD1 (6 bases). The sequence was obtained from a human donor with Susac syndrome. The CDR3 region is CSVERGTTEAFF. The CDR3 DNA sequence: TGCAGCGTTGAGAGGGGGACTACTGAAGCTTTCTTT.